The 28 T cell receptor beta chains given below trace back to one sample, sequenced in a study of blood T cell repertoires in COVID-19. Clones were sequenced by immunoSEQ multiplex PCR, and TCRdb holds only the in-frame ones, with some missing. This table has almost 400,000 clones, roughly 90% appearing once. What was sequenced was PBMCs or T cells enriched from blood (not recorded which). These receptors all stem from a woman in her 30s with acute COVID-19.

The chain uses TRBV3-1 (or the pseudogene TRBV3-2) and TRBJ2-5; 9 bases fit TRBD1. Germline V gene lookup returns CDR1 LGHDT and CDR2 YNNKEL (reference sequence). The CDR3 length is 15 residues. Losses at the gene ends were 4 bases for V and 5 bases for J; bases not matched to a gene: 8. Here the CDR3 DNA reads TGTGCCAGCAGCCCCCGGACAGGGGCGGGGGAGACCCAGTACTTC. This codes for CASSPRTGAGETQYF.

This sequence joins TRBV29-1 and TRBJ2-7; D possibly corresponds to TRBD2 (7 bases). V lost 4 bases and J lost 3, with 22 bases in between. The CDR3 length is 16 residues. Germline assignment: CDR1 SQVTM and CDR2 ANQGSEA. This CDR3 is CSVVRGGGSPFYEQYF. CDR3 nucleotides: TGCAGCGTTGTCCGGGGAGGGGGTTCACCCTTCTACGAGCAGTACTTC.

J is TRBJ2-1 and V is TRBV19, with a tentative D call TRBD2 (7 bases). V was trimmed by 6 bases and J by 0 bases, leaving 15 bases between them. CDR1 is LNHDA and CDR2 is SQIVND in the germline V gene (reference sequence). The CDR3 loop spans 16 amino acids. CDR3 coding DNA: TGTGCCAGTAGGCAGAGGGGGGGTAGCTCCTACAATGAGCAGTTCTTC. Its translation is CASRQRGGSSYNEQFF.

This clone is a singleton in its sample. The rearrangement uses TRBV2 and TRBJ2-3, with 7 bases that match TRBD1. Losses at the gene ends were 9 bases for V and 3 bases for J; bases not matched to a gene: 18. The CDR3 runs 17 residues. Per the germline V gene, CDR1 is SNHLY and CDR2 is FYNNEI. The CDR3 sequence: CARTDRPPNLETDTQYF. CDR3 sequence (DNA): TGTGCCAGGACGGACAGGCCCCCGAACCTGGAGACAGATACGCAGTATTTT.

The chain links TRBV6-5 to TRBJ1-2; D gene ambiguous. Trimming pared 2 bases from V and 7 bases from J, leaving 5 bases between. CDR3 size: 11 residues. Looked up from germline, CDR1 is MNHEY and CDR2 is SVGAGI. This chain's CDR3 is CASSYAGGYTF. The CDR3 nucleotides read TGTGCCAGCAGTTACGCGGGTGGCTACACCTTC.

V and J are TRBV11-2 and TRBJ1-5; D might be TRBD1 (5 bases). The germline V gene encodes CDR1 SGHAT and CDR2 FQNNGV. The CDR3 extends over 15 amino acids. The germline V and J ends were trimmed by 5 bases and 1 base, with 12 bases remaining between them. The CDR3 sequence is CASSLGQISNQPQHF. For the CDR3, the DNA is TGTGCCAGCAGCCTGGGGCAAATAAGCAATCAGCCCCAGCATTTT.

The chain links TRBV5-1 to TRBJ2-7, with D possibly matching TRBD1 (6 bases). Germline V gene data show CDR1 as SGHRS and CDR2 as YFSETQ. The CDR3 is 14 amino acids. Trimming cost V 2 bases and J 2 bases, with 11 bases left between them. In DNA, the CDR3 is TGCGCCAGCAGCTTTGAAGGGGGTGCCTACGAGCAGTACTTC. Protein: CASSFEGGAYEQYF.

The chain employs TRBV7-8 and TRBJ2-3, with D tentatively TRBD2 (6 bases). The CDR3 has 16 amino acids. Germline V gene sequence: CDR1 SGHVS, CDR2 FQNEAQ. The V and J ends lost 5 bases and 6 bases respectively, with 21 bases between them. This CDR3 is CASSPYGAGTVDTQYF. CDR3 in DNA: TGTGCCAGCAGCCCCTACGGTGCGGGGACCGTGGATACGCAGTATTTT. The full variable domain, with the rest looked up from reference TRBV7-8 and TRBJ2-3, is GAGVSQSPRYKVAKRGQDVALRCDPISGHVSLFWYQQALGQGPEFLTYFQNEAQLDKSGLPSDRFFAERPEGSVSTLKIQRTQQEDSAVYLCASSPYGAGTVDTQYFGPGTRLTVL.

The chain employs TRBV29-1 and TRBJ2-2; 7 positions match TRBD2. V lost 3 bases, J lost 6 bases, and 7 bases stayed unmatched. Per the germline V gene, CDR1 is SQVTM and CDR2 is ANQGSEA. This CDR3 has 14 residues. The CDR3 sequence: CSVEPRGRPGELFF. The CDR3 DNA sequence: TGCAGCGTTGAGCCGCGGGGGAGACCCGGGGAGCTGTTTTTT.

This clone came up a few times. V gene TRBV27 combines with J gene TRBJ2-7; 14 bases match TRBD2. Per germline, CDR1 MNHEY and CDR2 SMNVEV (reference sequence). Trimming removed 8 bases from V and 5 bases from J; junction bases left unmatched: 14. The CDR3 has 17 residues. CDR3 in amino acids: CASGDGLAGGIRNEQYF. CDR3 DNA: TGTGCCAGCGGCGACGGACTAGCGGGGGGAATTAGAAACGAGCAGTACTTC.

V and J are TRBV5-1 and TRBJ2-7, with a possible D match to TRBD2 (7 bases). The CDR3 is 13 residues long. V lost 3 bases and J lost 5, with 12 bases in between. CDR1 and CDR2 (germline): SGHRS, YFSETQ. CDR3: CASSSGGRDEQYF. The CDR3 bases are TGCGCCAGCAGCTCGGGGGGCCGGGACGAGCAGTACTTC.

The chain links TRBV15 to TRBJ2-2, with 12 bases lining up with TRBD2. The germline V gene has CDR1 LNHNV and CDR2 YYDKDF (reference sequence). CDR3 length: 20 residues. V lost 3 bases to trimming and J lost 1 base; unmatched junction nucleotides: 12. The CDR3 protein is CATSRELAGGPVLNTGELFF. The CDR3 DNA reads as TGTGCCACCAGCAGGGAGCTAGCGGGGGGGCCAGTTTTGAACACCGGGGAGCTGTTTTTT.

CDR3 residues: CASSFKGASDTQYF. CDR3 bases: TGTGCCAGCAGCTTCAAGGGGGCCTCAGATACGCAGTATTTT. The chain combines TRBV7-9 with TRBJ2-3, with 7 bases identical to TRBD1. This CDR3 is built from 14 residues. Germline lookup yields CDR1 SEHNR and CDR2 FQNEAQ (reference sequence). Trimming took 3 bases from V and 4 from J; bases not matched to a gene: 4.

The chain employs TRBV27 and TRBJ2-1; 7 bases align to TRBD2. This CDR3 contains 11 residues. The ends lost 10 bases at V and 7 bases at J; junction bases unmatched: 4. Germline loops: CDR1 MNHEY, CDR2 SMNVEV (reference sequence). As DNA, the CDR3 is TGTGCCACCATGGGGGGGAATGAGCAGTTCTTC. Translating gives CATMGGNEQFF.

In this sample, this clone turned up once. The rearrangement uses TRBV7-9 and TRBJ2-2, with D possibly being TRBD2 (6 bases). Trimming shortened V by 1 base and J by 7 bases, and 13 bases separated the two germline ends. Germline V gene lookup returns CDR1 SEHNR and CDR2 FQNEAQ (reference sequence). The CDR3 loop spans 15 amino acids. CDR3 in DNA: TGTGCCAGCAGCTTAGAGGGACTCTCGGGCGGGGAGCTGTTTTTT. Amino acid sequence: CASSLEGLSGGELFF. Variable domain in full (rest from reference TRBV7-9 and TRBJ2-2): DTGVSQNPRHKITKRGQNVTFRCDPISEHNRLYWYRQTLGQGPEFLTYFQNEAQLEKSRLLSDRFSAERPKGSFSTLEIQRTEQGDSAMYLCASSLEGLSGGELFFGEGSRLTVL.

This clone is a singleton in its sample. The V call is TRBV3-1 (or the pseudogene TRBV3-2), the J call TRBJ2-7; tentatively, D is TRBD2 (5 bases). The V gene's germline CDR1 is LGHDT and CDR2 YNNKEL (reference sequence). The V end lost 3 bases, the J end lost 6 bases, and 12 bases lay between the germline ends. The CDR3 has 13 amino acids. DNA of the CDR3: TGTGCCAGCAGCCAGAGTATAGAGGGCGAGCAGTACTTC. This translates into CASSQSIEGEQYF.

The chain carries TRBV30 and TRBJ1-6; D uncertain. The CDR3 spans 10 residues. Deletions cut 5 bases from V and 10 bases from J, with 6 bases between. Germline loops: CDR1 GTSNPN, CDR2 SVGIG (reference sequence). This CDR3 is CAWGSSPLHF. CDR3 nucleotide sequence: TGTGCCTGGGGGAGCTCACCCCTCCACTTT.

This sequence joins TRBV3-1 (or the pseudogene TRBV3-2) and TRBJ1-1; 7 nucleotides align to TRBD1. V lost 3 bases, J lost 1 base, and 2 bases stayed unmatched. The CDR3 length is 14 residues. CDR1 and CDR2 from the germline V gene are LGHDT and YNNKEL (reference sequence). CDR3 sequence (DNA): TGTGCCAGCAGCCAGGACAGGTGGAACACTGAAGCTTTCTTT. It is translated as CASSQDRWNTEAFF.

This chain joins TRBV9 and TRBJ2-7; TRBD1 aligns across 10 bases. V was pared by 2 bases and J by 3 bases, with 5 bases of the junction left unmatched. The CDR3 is 15 residues long. Looked up from germline, CDR1 is SGDLS and CDR2 is YYNGEE. CDR3 residues: CASSVGTGENYEQYF. DNA for the CDR3: TGTGCCAGCAGCGTGGGGACAGGGGAAAACTACGAGCAGTACTTC.

The rearrangement uses TRBV10-1 and TRBJ1-1; TRBD1 might be the D (6 bases). The germline V gene encodes CDR1 WNHNN and CDR2 SYGVQD (reference sequence). The CDR3 consists of 14 residues. Trimming cost V 3 bases and J 1 base, with 9 bases left between them. CDR3 sequence reads: CASSDTGSNTEAFF. CDR3 coding DNA: TGCGCCAGCAGTGATACAGGGTCGAACACTGAAGCTTTCTTT.

The chain couples TRBV7-2 to TRBJ2-7; 7 nucleotides align to TRBD2. From germline, CDR1 is SGHTA and CDR2 FQGNSA. Losses at the gene ends were 0 bases for V and 2 bases for J; bases not matched to a gene: 1. CDR3 length: 14 amino acids. The CDR3: CASSLAGGAYEQYF. CDR3 nucleotides: TGTGCCAGCAGCTTAGCTGGGGGGGCCTACGAGCAGTACTTC.

The V call is TRBV4-1, the J call TRBJ1-1; unclear D gene. The germline V gene has CDR1 MGHRA and CDR2 YSYEKL. The V end was cut by 6 bases, the J end by 0 bases, with 8 bases between. The CDR3 totals 13 residues. The CDR3 here is CASRLLMNTEAFF. CDR3 DNA: TGCGCCAGCAGACTCCTCATGAACACTGAAGCTTTCTTT.

The rearrangement joins TRBV10-2 to TRBJ1-1; no reliable D call. Deletions cut 3 bases from V and 5 bases from J, with 7 bases between. This CDR3 has 12 amino acids. Germline V gives CDR1 WSHSY, CDR2 SAAADI. The CDR3 loop is CASSEEETEAFF. DNA for the CDR3: TGCGCCAGCAGTGAAGAGGAGACTGAAGCTTTCTTT.

The chain recombines TRBV7-3 with TRBJ1-6; D possibly corresponds to TRBD1 (5 bases). CDR1 SGHTA and CDR2 FQGTGA come from the germline V gene. V shed 5 bases and J shed 6 bases, with 11 bases lying between them. This CDR3 spans 14 amino acids. The CDR3 coding sequence is TGTGCCAGCAGCGAACAGGAGTTTAATTCACCCCTCCACTTT. It specifies CASSEQEFNSPLHF.

The chain carries TRBV29-1 and TRBJ2-3, with 8 nucleotides matching TRBD2. The V gene's germline CDR1 is SQVTM and CDR2 ANQGSEA. The CDR3 length is 14 residues. The J segment lost 5 bases and the V segment lost 0 bases, leaving 4 bases of the junction unmatched. CDR3 sequence: CSVEDPGGRDTQYF. In DNA form, the CDR3 reads TGCAGCGTTGAAGACCCGGGGGGGAGAGATACGCAGTATTTT.

This sequence joins TRBV6-5 and TRBJ2-1; unclear D gene. Trimming stripped 7 bases from V and 10 bases from J, with 11 bases between. Germline V CDR1 and CDR2: MNHEY, SVGAGI. This CDR3 contains 11 residues. CDR3 sequence: CASTLGREQFF. The CDR3 DNA is TGTGCCAGCACCCTCGGTCGGGAGCAGTTCTTC.

The rearrangement links TRBV7-8 to TRBJ2-7, with TRBD1 matching 8 bases. Per the germline V gene, CDR1 is SGHVS and CDR2 is FQNEAQ. The V and J ends lost 6 bases and 3 bases, in that order; junction bases with no gene match: 7. This CDR3 is built from 14 residues. The CDR3 is CASSNVDRDYEQYF. The CDR3 DNA reads TGTGCCAGCAGTAACGTGGACAGGGACTACGAGCAGTACTTC.

This chain's CDR3 is CASSLGALGTEAFF. The CDR3 DNA is TGTGCCAGCAGCTTAGGGGCTCTGGGCACTGAAGCTTTCTTT. The chain is built from TRBV7-3 and TRBJ1-1; a possible D gene is TRBD1 (5 bases). This CDR3 is built from 14 residues. Germline CDR1 SGHTA, CDR2 FQGTGA. Trimming cost V 2 bases and J 4 bases, with 11 bases left between them.